Sequencing of this T cell receptor (beta chain) was carried out in a study of shared clonotypes between healthy human individuals. This clone came up a few times. Method: immunoSEQ multiplex PCR; TCRdb's copy keeps in-frame clones and lacks some. The sample carries just over 2,000,000 clones, 85% to 95% recorded once. V gave up 4 bases and J gave up 4 bases; unmatched junction bases: 3. CDR1 and CDR2 from the germline V gene are SGHNT and YYREEE (reference sequence). The length of the CDR3 is 13 residues. Sequencing used naive CD4+ T cells sorted from blood. The subset here: CD45RA+ positively selected. The chain employs TRBV5-4 and TRBJ1-2; 8 nucleotides line up with TRBD1. This receptor was identified in a man aged 18 to 29 in good health. CDR3: CASSPDRAYGYTF. CDR3 bases: TGTGCCAGCAGCCCGGACAGGGCCTATGGCTACACCTTC.